This T cell receptor (beta chain) comes out of a study of T cells after yellow fever vaccination. One entry per CDR3 protein results from TCRdb running MiXCR on the 5' RACE reads. The sample records 100,000 to 150,000 distinct CDR3 sequences, roughly 10% being singletons. There are a few counts of this clonotype. The CDR3 sequence is 14 residues long. CDR1 is MNHEY, CDR2 SVGEGT, per germline. Trimming removed 6 bases from V and 8 bases from J; junction bases left unmatched: 11. This material consisted of CD8+ T cells sorted from PBMCs, taken on the day of the yellow fever booster vaccination. The V gene is TRBV6-2 or TRBV6-3, the J gene TRBJ1-2; 8 bases are shared with TRBD1. This TCR derives from a man younger than 35 who received the YFV17D yellow fever vaccine. The CDR3 DNA follows: TGTGCCAGCAGCGTGGACAGGGAAGTAAGAGGCTACACCTTC. This sequence encodes CASSVDREVRGYTF.